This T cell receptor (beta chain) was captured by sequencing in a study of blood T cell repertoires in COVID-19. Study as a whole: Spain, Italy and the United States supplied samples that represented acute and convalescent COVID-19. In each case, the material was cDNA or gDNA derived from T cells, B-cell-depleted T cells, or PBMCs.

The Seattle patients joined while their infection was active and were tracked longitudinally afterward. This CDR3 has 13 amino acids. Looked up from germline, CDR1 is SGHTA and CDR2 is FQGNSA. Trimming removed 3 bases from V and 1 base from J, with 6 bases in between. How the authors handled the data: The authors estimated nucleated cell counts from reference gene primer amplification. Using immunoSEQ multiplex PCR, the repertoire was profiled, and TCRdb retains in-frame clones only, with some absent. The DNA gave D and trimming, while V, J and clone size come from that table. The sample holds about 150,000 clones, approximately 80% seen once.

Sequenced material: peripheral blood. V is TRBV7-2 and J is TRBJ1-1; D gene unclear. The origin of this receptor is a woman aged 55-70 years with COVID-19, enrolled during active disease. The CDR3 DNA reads TGTGCCAGCAGCTTCGGGTCGAACACTGAAGCTTTCTTT. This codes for CASSFGSNTEAFF.